These 27 T cell receptor beta chains were sequenced from one sample in a study of beta chain features in type 1 diabetes. General study findings and limits: All four CD4+ subsets from Type 1 diabetes patients carried moderately but significantly shorter TCRB CDR3s.

All of the isolated RNA was reverse transcribed, so expressed TCRB transcripts were sequenced. Produced via immunoSEQ multiplex PCR; TCRdb's table is partial and in-frame only. The sample lists 300,000 to 400,000 clones, roughly 14% occurring once. Antigens for these TCRs are unknown. The material sequenced was naive CD4+ T cells from blood. These receptors all come from a young woman with type 1 diabetes.

This clone was counted between two and nine times. The chain combines TRBV5-5 with TRBJ2-7; TRBD2 might be the D (5 bases). Per the germline V gene, CDR1 is SGHKS and CDR2 is YYEKEE (reference sequence). V dropped 0 bases and J dropped 0 bases, with 13 bases sitting between them. The CDR3 has 16 residues. The CDR3 protein is CASSLVPERSSYEQYV. CDR3 bases: TGTGCCAGCAGCTTGGTTCCTGAGCGGAGCTCCTACGAGCAGTACGTC.

Only a few counts were recorded for this clone. The V and J genes are TRBV5-4 and TRBJ2-1; D possibly corresponds to TRBD1 (6 bases). The CDR3 covers 14 residues. Germline V gene lookup returns CDR1 SGHNT and CDR2 YYREEE (reference sequence). V was trimmed by 4 bases and J by 8 bases, leaving 16 bases between them. CDR3 sequence (DNA): TGTGCCAGCAGCGCCAGCCCCCCAGGGGATGAGCAGTTCTTC. It translates to CASSASPPGDEQFF.

This clone was seen a handful of times. The rearrangement joins TRBV2 to TRBJ1-5; D not certain. Germline CDR1 and CDR2: SNHLY and FYNNEI. The ends were cut back, 3 bases at V and 0 bases at J, with 6 bases in the middle. The CDR3 loop spans 14 amino acids. This chain's CDR3 is CASSDRNSNQPQHF. The CDR3, as DNA: TGTGCCAGCAGTGACAGGAATAGCAATCAGCCCCAGCATTTT.

This clone was seen a handful of times. The chain combines TRBV30 with TRBJ2-6; D is possibly TRBD1 (6 bases). The CDR3 has 17 amino acids. Trimming shortened V by 3 bases and J by 0 bases, and 15 bases separated the two germline ends. Germline assignment: CDR1 GTSNPN and CDR2 SVGIG (reference sequence). CDR3: CAWRRQAASSGANVLTF. The CDR3, as DNA: TGTGCCTGGAGAAGACAGGCCGCCAGCTCTGGGGCCAACGTCCTGACTTTC.

This clone was detected only a few times. The chain combines TRBV27 with TRBJ2-2; D call uncertain. Germline values: CDR1 MNHEY, CDR2 SMNVEV (reference sequence). The V and J ends lost 6 bases and 2 bases respectively, with 4 bases between them. The CDR3 covers 12 residues. The CDR3 region has the DNA TGTGCCAGCAGACTTAACACCGGGGAGCTGTTTTTT. It yields the protein CASRLNTGELFF.

The CDR3 loop is CASSQDAGTGGIRGYTF. CDR3 sequence (DNA): TGCGCCAGCAGCCAAGACGCCGGGACAGGGGGCATTCGAGGCTACACCTTC. This rearrangement joins TRBV4-3 to TRBJ1-2; 12 bases fit TRBD1. The CDR3 loop spans 17 amino acids. CDR1 and CDR2 (germline): LGHNA, YSLEER. Trimming at V came to 0 bases and at J to 8 bases, leaving 10 bases not matched to a gene.

The chain links TRBV30 to TRBJ1-2; the match to TRBD1 covers 7 bases. Germline loops: CDR1 GTSNPN, CDR2 SVGIG (reference sequence). This CDR3 is built from 13 residues. CDR3 coding DNA: TGTGCACGGGACAGAAATACCAACTATGGCTACACCTTC. Amino acids: CARDRNTNYGYTF. The full variable domain, rest sourced from reference TRBV30 and TRBJ1-2, is SQTIHQWPATLVQPVGSPLSLECTVEGTSNPNLYWYRQAAGRGLQLLFYSVGIGQISSEVPQNLSASRPQDRQFILSSKKLLLSDSGFYLCARDRNTNYGYTFGSGTRLTVV.

With respect to this clone: Other DNA variants within this sample encode the same CDR3. The J gene is TRBJ1-5, the V gene TRBV30; a possible D gene is TRBD1 (5 bases). Trimming took 0 bases from V and 5 from J, leaving 8 bases between them. The CDR3 is made up of 13 amino acids. Per the germline V gene, CDR1 is GTSNPN and CDR2 is SVGIG (reference sequence). The CDR3 is CAWSVGRDQPQHF. The CDR3 DNA reads as TGTGCCTGGAGTGTAGGCAGGGATCAGCCCCAGCATTTT.

The J gene is TRBJ1-2, the V gene TRBV30; possibly TRBD1 for D (6 bases). This CDR3 is built from 14 residues. V was pared by 2 bases and J by 6 bases, with 16 bases between. The germline gives CDR1 GTSNPN, CDR2 SVGIG (reference sequence). The CDR3 DNA reads TGTGCCTGGAGTTTACAGGGATCCCTCCATGGCTACACCTTC. It encodes CAWSLQGSLHGYTF.

This clone occurred a few times. The V gene is TRBV7-6, the J gene TRBJ2-1; 14 positions match TRBD2. V shed 4 bases, J shed 7 bases, and the junction held 9 bases outside the gene matches. CDR3 length: 17 residues. Germline-derived CDR1 and CDR2 are SGHVS and FNYEAQ. The CDR3 region is CASSSHERTSGRNEQFF. The CDR3 DNA follows: TGTGCCAGCAGCTCCCATGAACGGACTAGCGGGAGGAATGAGCAGTTCTTC.

The V and J genes are TRBV5-4 and TRBJ2-7; 9 bases are shared with TRBD2. Looked up from germline, CDR1 is SGHNT and CDR2 is YYREEE (reference sequence). After removal of 3 bases from V and 2 bases from J, the junction contained 6 bases not matched to a gene. This CDR3 spans 15 amino acids. The CDR3 DNA reads TGTGCCAGCAGCTCTTCGCGGGGGGGACCCTACGAGCAGTACTTC. Translated: CASSSSRGGPYEQYF. Variable domain in full (rest from reference TRBV5-4 and TRBJ2-7): ETGVTQSPTHLIKTRGQQVTLRCSSQSGHNTVSWYQQALGQGPQFIFQYYREEENGRGNFPPRFSGLQFPNYSSELNVNALELDDSALYLCASSSSRGGPYEQYFGPGTRLTVT.

The sample holds a few counts of this clone. The V and J genes are TRBV30 and TRBJ2-1; 9 positions agree with TRBD1. This CDR3 has 13 residues. V was pared by 4 bases and J by 8 bases, with 6 bases of the junction left unmatched. The germline gives CDR1 GTSNPN, CDR2 SVGIG (reference sequence). CDR3 region: CAWTGTGPDEQFF. In nucleotides, the CDR3 is TGTGCCTGGACCGGGACAGGGCCCGATGAGCAGTTCTTC.

A few counts support this clone. The rearrangement joins TRBV2 to TRBJ2-5, with 7 bases identical to TRBD1. Germline V gene sequence: CDR1 SNHLY, CDR2 FYNNEI. Trimming cost V 6 bases and J 7 bases; bases outside gene matches: 14. The CDR3 spans 15 residues. CDR3 DNA: TGTGCCAGCAGCGGGGCAGGGGGATCGAGTGGGACCCAGTACTTC. Translation: CASSGAGGSSGTQYF.

The sample holds a few counts of this clone. The CDR3 region has the DNA TGTGCCAGCAGCTTAGTACAGGGATTAGAAGCTTTCTTT. Translation gives CASSLVQGLEAFF. The chain combines TRBV7-9 with TRBJ1-1, with D maybe TRBD1 (6 bases). The CDR3 extends over 13 amino acids. The V end was cut by 1 base, the J end by 8 bases, with 11 bases between. The germline gives CDR1 SEHNR, CDR2 FQNEAQ (reference sequence).

The J gene is TRBJ1-4, the V gene TRBV9; tentatively, D is TRBD1 (5 bases). The CDR3 loop spans 15 amino acids. Germline CDR1 reads SGDLS; CDR2 reads YYNGEE. V was trimmed by 3 bases and J by 5 bases, leaving 14 bases between them. The CDR3 region is CASSAGQIGNEKLFF. DNA for the CDR3: TGTGCCAGCAGCGCCGGACAAATCGGCAATGAAAAACTGTTTTTT. Using reference TRBV9 and TRBJ1-4 for the parts outside the CDR3, the full variable domain is DSGVTQTPKHLITATGQRVTLRCSPRSGDLSVYWYQQSLDQGLQFLIQYYNGEERAKGNILERFSAQQFPDLHSELNLSSLELGDSALYFCASSAGQIGNEKLFFGSGTQLSVL.

This clone was seen only a few times. The V and J genes are TRBV9 and TRBJ2-7; possible D gene TRBD2, 6 bases. Germline CDR1 and CDR2: SGDLS and YYNGEE. CDR3 length: 14 amino acids. Trimming pared 0 bases from V and 6 bases from J, leaving 13 bases between. The CDR3 nucleotides read TGTGCCAGCAGCGTAGAGGCCCGGGGGAGCGAGCAGTACTTC. Translating it yields CASSVEARGSEQYF.

V is TRBV2 and J is TRBJ2-5; D may be TRBD2 (5 bases). The CDR3 totals 14 residues. CDR1 and CDR2 from the germline V gene are SNHLY and FYNNEI. The ends were cut back, 2 bases at V and 3 bases at J, with 10 bases in the middle. In DNA form, the CDR3 reads TGTGCCAGCAGTGAACGAGGAGGAGAAGAGACCCAGTACTTC. Residues: CASSERGGEETQYF.

The CDR3 sequence is CASTYWAGGRGYTF. In DNA, the CDR3 is TGTGCCAGCACTTACTGGGCAGGGGGCCGCGGCTACACCTTC. This chain links TRBV28 with TRBJ1-2; 8 bases line up with TRBD1. The CDR3 is 14 amino acids. V lost 7 bases to trimming and J lost 8 bases; unmatched junction nucleotides: 12. The germline gives CDR1 MDHEN, CDR2 SYDVKM.

Of note for this clone: The same CDR3 also results from other DNA sequences found in this sample. The CDR3: CASSLTGGTEAFF. CDR3 nucleotides: TGTGCCAGCAGCTTGACAGGGGGCACTGAAGCTTTCTTT. The V call is TRBV7-2, the J call TRBJ1-1; TRBD1 aligns across 9 bases. The V and J ends lost 3 bases and 4 bases, in that order; junction bases with no gene match: 0. The CDR3 sequence is 13 residues long. Germline V gene lookup returns CDR1 SGHTA and CDR2 FQGNSA.

J is TRBJ2-7 and V is TRBV9; 12 nucleotides match TRBD2. The CDR3 extends over 15 amino acids. Germline V gives CDR1 SGDLS, CDR2 YYNGEE. V dropped 4 bases and J dropped 8; count of bases not matched to a gene: 10. The CDR3 reads CASSSRLAGESQQYF. CDR3 sequence (DNA): TGTGCCAGCAGCTCTCGACTAGCGGGAGAATCCCAGCAGTACTTC.

This clone was detected only a few times. J is TRBJ2-1 and V is TRBV9; a possible D gene is TRBD2 (7 bases). The CDR3 runs to 23 residues. The V gene's germline CDR1 is SGDLS and CDR2 YYNGEE. V gave up 0 bases and J gave up 4 bases, with 35 bases separating them. CDR3: CASSVEVLPGGGRWTGLYNEQFF. The CDR3 nucleotides are TGTGCCAGCAGCGTAGAGGTACTTCCTGGGGGGGGGCGCTGGACGGGTCTGTACAATGAGCAGTTCTTC.

This clone was observed a few times. The chain recombines TRBV27 with TRBJ2-5; 8 bases match TRBD1. The V gene's germline CDR1 is MNHEY and CDR2 SMNVEV (reference sequence). The CDR3 has 14 residues. V gave up 11 bases and J gave up 4 bases; unmatched junction bases: 12. The CDR3 region is CASGGTGNGETQYF. The DNA for the CDR3 is TGTGCCTCCGGTGGGACAGGTAACGGAGAGACCCAGTACTTC.

V gene TRBV2 combines with J gene TRBJ2-3, with 10 bases that match TRBD2. The CDR3 length is 15 residues. The V and J ends lost 5 bases and 10 bases, in that order; junction bases with no gene match: 12. CDR1 SNHLY and CDR2 FYNNEI come from the germline V gene. CDR3 DNA sequence: TGTGCCAGCAGTATATTTTTAGTTGGGACTAGCGCGCAGTATTTT. This translates into CASSIFLVGTSAQYF.

In its sample, this clone was seen a few times. V is TRBV7-9 and J is TRBJ2-1; 11 nucleotides match TRBD2. V trimming: 4 bases; J trimming: 15 bases; junction bases outside the gene matches: 5. The CDR3 covers 12 residues. Germline lookup yields CDR1 SEHNR and CDR2 FQNEAQ (reference sequence). DNA of the CDR3: TGTGCCAGCAGCTCGACTAGCGGGGCGCCGTTCTTC. It codes for CASSSTSGAPFF.

The chain links TRBV9 to TRBJ1-5; D is unresolved. V gave up 0 bases and J gave up 6 bases, with 13 bases separating them. There are 15 residues in the CDR3. The germline CDR1 and CDR2 sequences are SGDLS and YYNGEE. In DNA form, the CDR3 reads TGTGCCAGCAGCGTAGAGGCGGGGTCCGGTCAGCCCCAGCATTTT. This codes for CASSVEAGSGQPQHF.

The rearrangement uses TRBV30 and TRBJ2-5; TRBD2 matches at 15 bases. This CDR3 has 21 amino acids. V was pared by 2 bases and J by 0 bases, with 16 bases of the junction left unmatched. Germline lookup yields CDR1 GTSNPN and CDR2 SVGIG (reference sequence). The CDR3 nucleotides read TGTGCCTGGAGTCCGAGACGGACCGGGACTAGCGGGAGGCGCTACCAAGAGACCCAGTACTTC. Protein: CAWSPRRTGTSGRRYQETQYF.

This clone was recorded a few times. This chain joins TRBV30 and TRBJ2-4, with 7 bases identical to TRBD2. Germline lookup yields CDR1 GTSNPN and CDR2 SVGIG (reference sequence). V lost 3 bases, J lost 4 bases, and 6 bases stayed unmatched. This CDR3 comprises 14 residues. CDR3 coding DNA: TGTGCCTGGAGGGGTGCGGGAGCGAAAAACATTCAGTACTTC. Protein product: CAWRGAGAKNIQYF.